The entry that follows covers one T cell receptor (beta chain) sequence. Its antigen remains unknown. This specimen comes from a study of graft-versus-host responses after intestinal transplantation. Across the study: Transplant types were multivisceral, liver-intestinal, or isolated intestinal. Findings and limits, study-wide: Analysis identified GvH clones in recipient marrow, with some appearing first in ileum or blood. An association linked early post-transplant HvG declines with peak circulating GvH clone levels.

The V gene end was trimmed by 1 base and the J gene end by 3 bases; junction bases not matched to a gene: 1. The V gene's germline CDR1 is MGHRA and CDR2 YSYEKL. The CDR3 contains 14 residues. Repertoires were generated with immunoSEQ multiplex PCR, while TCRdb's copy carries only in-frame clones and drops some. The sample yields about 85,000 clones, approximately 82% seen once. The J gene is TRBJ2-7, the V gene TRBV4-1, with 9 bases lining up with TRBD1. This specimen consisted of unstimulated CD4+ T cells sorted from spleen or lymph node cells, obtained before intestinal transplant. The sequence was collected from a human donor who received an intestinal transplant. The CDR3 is CASSQVGQGYEQYF. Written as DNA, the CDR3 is TGCGCCAGCAGCCAAGTGGGACAGGGCTACGAGCAGTACTTC.